The T cell receptor beta chain under discussion was sequenced for a study of early stage breast cancer tumors listed by TCRdb under 2017. Concerning the study at large: Of the 15 or so invasive breast tumors, about a dozen were found to be estrogen receptor-positive, progesterone receptor-positive and HER2-negative. The samples as a whole yielded a few million detected templates, corresponding to roughly 1.1 million unique clonotypes. Of the roughly twelve ER+/PR+/HER2- tumors, eight were classified as invasive ductal carcinomas and four as invasive lobular carcinomas. A read coverage of roughly 10-fold per sample was achieved on average. What the work shows at the level of the full study, not this receptor alone: The small cohort size prevented analysis by tumor subtype. Tumors showed 2 to 2.5-fold higher T cell density and higher clonality than adjacent normal breast tissue. Sequencing bulk genomic DNA from unsorted cells could not capture chain pairing or functional markers like CD4, CD8 and FOXP3. Enriched TCRB sequences shared across patients were mostly commonly generated sequences, unlikely to play an important role in the tumor microenvironment. Repertoires from blood and normal breast were more alike than repertoires from blood and tumor, and in about 85% of the 16 patients, comparing each tissue with blood separated tumor from normal.

This clone was counted a few times. Its binding antigen is unknown. No much larger clone is present one base from it, and per-base qualities are unavailable. Dicing about 17-55 mg of tumor tissue typically gave a DNA yield of more than 3 ug. The study profiled bulk TCR beta-chain repertoires in matched peripheral blood, tumor and adjacent normal breast tissue taken from about 15 patients with early-stage breast cancer. Following resection, visually identified tumor tissue was excised and transferred into prechilled RNAlater. Tumor tissue (about 18-50 mg) was diced and then homogenized with a TissueLyser II in RLTplus buffer containing beta-mercaptoethanol and antifoaming agent. The Qiagen AllPrep DNA/RNA Mini kit was used for genomic DNA extraction. Each sample was amplified in two independent genomic DNA replicates, using 0.4 to 0.6 ug for blood and about 1.6 ug for tumor or normal breast. TCRB sequencing of genomic DNA was carried out with the ImmunoSeq Intro kit according to the manufacturer's instructions. The multiplex PCR ran for about 31 cycles using proprietary primers and spike-in control sequences for absolute quantification. Single-end 150-bp reads were used to sequence an 87-bp fragment spanning the CDR3 and the flanking V and J genes. Seven samples, with two replicates for each sample, were multiplexed per lane of an Illumina MiSeq using version 3.0 chemistry. Regarding the original processing steps: Raw data were processed by the vendor's proprietary pipeline, with both replicates merged into one result per sample. To define clonotypes, the study grouped productive rearrangements that shared the V-gene family, CDR3 amino acid sequence and J-gene segment. Clonality was calculated as 1 minus the normalized Shannon entropy (Pielou evenness) of TCRB abundances. T cell density was estimated as total templates divided by the number of input cells, with the number of input cells inferred from the DNA input amount. Recon was used with default parameters to estimate total repertoire diversity and clonality. Tumor-enriched clonotypes were defined as having over 0.1% abundance in tumor and at least 32-fold higher abundance than in normal breast. Sourced from immuneACCESS, this table was stored by TCRdb with only in-frame sequences that have V and J called. A share of the clones is absent; for the studies checked, an unresolved V gene accounts for under half, and the remainder has no known explanation. The D gene and trimming were derived from the DNA, and the V and J assignments and clone size from that table. Across this sample there are 25,000 to 30,000 clones, with about 59% seen only once. The ten largest make up nearly 8.5% of the sample.

From the cysteine through the phenylalanine, the CDR3 covers 16 amino acids. CDR3 DNA only is kept here, 48 bases in frame from base 1. Clipping removes 4 bases from V and 8 bases from J, with 7 as the unmatched junction base count. The germline V gene sets CDR1 to SNHLY and CDR2 to FYNNEI. The source of this sequence is a person between 50 and 60 years old with breast cancer. The sample was breast tumor tissue. The chain was built from TRBV2 and TRBJ2-2, with 13 bases aligning to TRBD2. The base sequence is TGTGCCAGCAGTGGCGGACTAGCGGGAGCCAGTGGGGAGCTGTTTTTT. It translates to CASSGGLAGASGELFF.